Below are 16 T cell receptor beta chains sequenced from a single sample in a study of neoadjuvant nivolumab and ipilimumab in lung cancer. Clones were read by immunoSEQ multiplex PCR, and TCRdb kept only the in-frame ones, dropping some. The table has about 19,000 clones, around 87% seen once. Specimen: peripheral blood, collected before neoadjuvant nivolumab, alone or with ipilimumab. Every receptor here comes from an adult with non-small cell lung cancer.

The chain couples TRBV7-2 to TRBJ2-7; D uncertain. The V gene's germline CDR1 is SGHTA and CDR2 FQGNSA. CDR3 length: 15 residues. The V end was cut by 0 bases, the J end by 5 bases, with 14 bases between. The CDR3: CASSLAWFPGNEQYF. CDR3 bases: TGTGCCAGCAGCTTAGCGTGGTTCCCTGGAAACGAGCAGTACTTC. The complete variable domain, with remaining parts taken from reference TRBV7-2 and TRBJ2-7, reads GAGVSQSPSNKVTEKGKDVELRCDPISGHTALYWYRQSLGQGLEFLIYFQGNSAPDKSGLPSDRFSAERTGGSVSTLTIQRTQQEDSAVYLCASSLAWFPGNEQYFGPGTRLTVT.

Notes on this clone: One end of the junction varies from germline; a read error may be responsible. The CDR3 reads CASSSGLASSEQFF. Here the CDR3 DNA reads TGTGCTAGCAGCTCCGGACTAGCGAGCTCCGAGCAGTTCTTC. The genes are TRBV7-7 and TRBJ2-1; 9 positions agree with TRBD2. CDR3 size: 14 residues. CDR1 is SSHAT and CDR2 is FNYEAQ in the germline V gene (reference sequence).

The chain combines TRBV4-1 with TRBJ2-1; 9 bases are a match to TRBD2. CDR1 is MGHRA, CDR2 YSYEKL, per germline. The CDR3 spans 17 residues. With V trimmed by 2 bases and J by 0 bases, 5 bases remained unmatched. DNA of the CDR3: TGCGCCAGCAGCCAACCCCGTAGCGGGGGCTCCTACAATGAGCAGTTCTTC. Its protein is CASSQPRSGGSYNEQFF.

The gene calls are TRBV12-5 and TRBJ2-3; weak D call: TRBD1 (5 bases). The CDR3 is made up of 15 amino acids. Germline-derived CDR1 and CDR2 are LGHNT and FRNRAP. Trimming stripped 6 bases from V and 6 bases from J, with 19 bases between. In DNA form, the CDR3 reads TGTGCTAGTGGATACGACAGCCGCGCAAGTGATACGCAGTATTTT. Translated: CASGYDSRASDTQYF. Using reference TRBV12-5 and TRBJ2-3 for the parts outside the CDR3, the full variable domain is DARVTQTPRHKVTEMGQEVTMRCQPILGHNTVFWYRQTMMQGLELLAYFRNRAPLDDSGMPKDRFSAEMPDATLATLKIQPSEPRDSAVYFCASGYDSRASDTQYFGPGTRLTVL.

In nucleotides, the CDR3 is TGTGCCAGCAGCTTAGGTCCGGAGCAGTTCTTC. It codes for CASSLGPEQFF. The V and J genes are TRBV7-9 and TRBJ2-1, with D unclear. This CDR3 has 11 amino acids. Germline assignment: CDR1 SEHNR and CDR2 FQNEAQ (reference sequence). Trimming shortened V by 1 base and J by 10 bases, and 5 bases separated the two germline ends.

V and J are TRBV1 and TRBJ1-2; TRBD1 is the table's D call, not checked against the DNA. TRBV1 is a known pseudogene. This CDR3 has 18 residues. CDR3 amino acids: CTSSQAGTGIDEGYGYTF. CDR3 coding DNA: TGCACCAGCAGCCAAGCGGGGACAGGGATCGATGAAGGCTATGGCTACACCTTC.

The chain employs TRBV7-9 and TRBJ2-2, with TRBD2 matching over 9 bases. This CDR3 has 15 residues. The germline gives CDR1 SEHNR, CDR2 FQNEAQ (reference sequence). V was clipped by 2 bases and J by 7 bases; unmatched bases: 5. The CDR3 reads CASSLSSGSDGELFF. CDR3 in DNA: TGTGCCAGCAGCTTAAGTAGCGGGAGTGACGGGGAGCTGTTTTTT.

V and J are TRBV7-6 and TRBJ2-1; 15 nucleotides match TRBD2. V trimming: 5 bases; J trimming: 8 bases; junction bases outside the gene matches: 7. Germline CDR1 and CDR2: SGHVS and FNYEAQ. This CDR3 has 16 amino acids. The CDR3: CASSKGLAGGEYEQFF. DNA for the CDR3: TGTGCCAGCAGCAAAGGACTAGCGGGAGGGGAATATGAGCAGTTCTTC.

V is TRBV27 and J is TRBJ1-1; a possible D gene is TRBD1 (6 bases). CDR3 length: 14 residues. The V and J ends lost 1 base and 2 bases respectively, with 8 bases between them. Germline loops: CDR1 MNHEY, CDR2 SMNVEV (reference sequence). The DNA for the CDR3 is TGTGCCAGCAGTTTATACAGGGTCAACACTGAAGCTTTCTTT. It translates to CASSLYRVNTEAFF.

J is TRBJ2-2 and V is TRBV19, with TRBD1 identical over 10 bases. Germline-derived CDR1 and CDR2 are LNHDA and SQIVND (reference sequence). V lost 6 bases, J lost 6 bases, and 7 bases stayed unmatched. The CDR3 loop spans 15 amino acids. CDR3 sequence reads: CASSMGQGWAGELFF. CDR3 coding DNA: TGTGCCAGTAGCATGGGACAGGGGTGGGCCGGGGAGCTGTTTTTT.

The rearrangement links TRBV6-1 to TRBJ2-1, with 11 bases that match TRBD1. The length of the CDR3 is 14 residues. The germline V gene has CDR1 MNHNS and CDR2 SASEGT. With V trimmed by 6 bases and J by 6 bases, 4 bases remained unmatched. CDR3 DNA sequence: TGTGCCAGCAGAGGACAGGGGGCATCCAATGAGCAGTTCTTC. Translated: CASRGQGASNEQFF.

The chain carries TRBV30 and TRBJ2-3; 10 bases map to TRBD2. The V gene's germline CDR1 is GTSNPN and CDR2 SVGIG (reference sequence). V gave up 2 bases and J gave up 4 bases; unmatched junction bases: 12. The CDR3 runs to 17 residues. The CDR3: CAWSLAGGPGGSDTQYF. CDR3 in DNA: TGTGCCTGGAGTTTAGCGGGAGGCCCGGGTGGGTCAGATACGCAGTATTTT.

This rearrangement joins TRBV7-6 to TRBJ2-1, with 8 positions matching TRBD1. Germline V gene sequence: CDR1 SGHVS, CDR2 FNYEAQ. The CDR3 is 16 residues long. Germline trimming cut 0 bases from V and 9 bases from J; bases unmatched to any gene: 10. Here the CDR3 reads CASSLALQGGWVEQFF. CDR3 bases: TGTGCCAGCAGCTTAGCGCTACAGGGGGGTTGGGTTGAGCAGTTCTTC.

This chain connects TRBV5-6 to TRBJ1-2; unclear D gene. There are 11 residues in the CDR3. V was pared by 2 bases and J by 12 bases, with 11 bases between. Looked up from germline, CDR1 is SGHDT and CDR2 is YYEEEE. CDR3 DNA sequence: TGTGCCAGCAGCTTTGTGGGGTTGCACACCTTC. It is translated as CASSFVGLHTF. The entire variable domain, with the rest obtained from reference TRBV5-6 and TRBJ1-2, is as follows: DAGVTQSPTHLIKTRGQQVTLRCSPKSGHDTVSWYQQALGQGPQFIFQYYEEEERQRGNFPDRFSGHQFPNYSSELNVNALLLGDSALYLCASSFVGLHTFGSGTRLTVV.

The chain carries TRBV9 and TRBJ1-3, with 10 nucleotides matching TRBD1. The V segment lost 4 bases and the J segment 2 bases; nucleotides outside the gene matches: 3. The length of the CDR3 is 15 residues. Germline CDR1 is SGDLS and CDR2 is YYNGEE. CDR3 loop: CASSPGTGAGNTIYF. CDR3 nucleotide sequence: TGTGCCAGCAGCCCCGGGACAGGGGCTGGAAACACCATATATTTT.

The V call is TRBV9, the J call TRBJ2-3; no clear D gene. Germline CDR1 is SGDLS and CDR2 is YYNGEE. The V end was cut by 0 bases, the J end by 4 bases, with 9 bases between. The CDR3 runs to 14 residues. CDR3 DNA sequence: TGTGCCAGCAGCGTAGTAGGTCTAGCAGATACGCAGTATTTT. This encodes CASSVVGLADTQYF.